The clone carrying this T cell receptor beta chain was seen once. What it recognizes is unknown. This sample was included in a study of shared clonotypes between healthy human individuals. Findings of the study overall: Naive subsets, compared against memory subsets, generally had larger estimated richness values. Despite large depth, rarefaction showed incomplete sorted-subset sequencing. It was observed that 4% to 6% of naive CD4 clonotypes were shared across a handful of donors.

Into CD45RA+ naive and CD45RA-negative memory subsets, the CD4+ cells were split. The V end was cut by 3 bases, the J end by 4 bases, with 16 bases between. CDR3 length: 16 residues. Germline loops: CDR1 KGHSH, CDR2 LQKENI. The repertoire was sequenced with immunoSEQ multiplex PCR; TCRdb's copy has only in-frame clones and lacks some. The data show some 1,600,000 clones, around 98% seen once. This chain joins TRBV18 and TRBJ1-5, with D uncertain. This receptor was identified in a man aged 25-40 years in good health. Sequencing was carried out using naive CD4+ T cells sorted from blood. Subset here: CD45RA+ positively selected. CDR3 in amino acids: CASSPPTGLKNQPQHF. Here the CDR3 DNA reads TGTGCCAGCTCACCTCCCACGGGTCTTAAGAATCAGCCCCAGCATTTT. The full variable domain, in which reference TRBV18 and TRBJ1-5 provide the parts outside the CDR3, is NAGVMQNPRHLVRRRGQEARLRCSPMKGHSHVYWYRQLPEEGLKFMVYLQKENIIDESGMPKERFSAEFPKEGPSILRIQQVVRGDSAAYFCASSPPTGLKNQPQHFGDGTRLSIL.